The rows below give T cell receptor beta chains drawn from one sample of a study of T-cell memory formation after mild COVID-19. TCRdb fed the 5' RACE reads into MiXCR, producing one record per CDR3 protein. The table includes a few hundred thousand distinct CDR3 sequences, about a sixth detected once. Sample: PBMCs or a T cell subset sorted from them (not recorded which). The receptors stem from a young man who had mild COVID-19 (a few samples of this study predate the infection). Cell type and time point are not known. Both conserved end residues are part of each CDR3. The D gene is left open where the match is weak.

D	length	J	V	CDR3
TRBD1	14	TRBJ2-5	TRBV5-1	CASSSQTGGETQYF
TRBD1	16	TRBJ2-7	TRBV7-9	CASSFQSGTGTHEQYF
.	14	TRBJ1-1	TRBV14	CASSQSWGYTEAFF
TRBD1	14	TRBJ2-5	TRBV12-3/TRBV12-4	CASSLGQGEETQYF
TRBD1	15	TRBJ2-3	TRBV13	CASSNDRGSTDTQYF
.	13	TRBJ2-5	TRBV11-2	CASSARRGETQYF
.	15	TRBJ2-3	TRBV25-1	CASSDRGGRTDTQYF
TRBD1	14	TRBJ2-3	TRBV6-2/TRBV6-3	CASSSGTAADTQYF
.	15	TRBJ2-5	TRBV4-3	CASSHRSGPQETQYF
.	14	TRBJ2-2	TRBV20-1	CSARDLSGMGELFF
TRBD1	17	TRBJ2-2	TRBV4-3	CASSQGQGARVTGELFF
.	17	TRBJ2-3	TRBV5-1	CASSLESPRRSTDTQYF
.	14	TRBJ2-7	TRBV4-2	CASSQVAGNYEQYF
.	16	TRBJ1-1	TRBV6-6	CASSYRPQTGSTEAFF
.	13	TRBJ2-5	TRBV29-1	CSVALRDQETQYF
.	11	TRBJ2-2	TRBV2	CASSVLGALFF
TRBD1	15	TRBJ2-2	TRBV11-2	CASSRDRWNTGELFF
TRBD1	14	TRBJ2-1	TRBV12-3/TRBV12-4	CASSWRQGAYEQFF
TRBD1	14	TRBJ1-6	TRBV19	CASSTGQPNSPLHF
TRBD1	16	TRBJ2-7	TRBV20-1	CSASSLQGQALYEQYF
.	15	TRBJ2-3	TRBV7-2	CASRLRGLGTDTQYF
TRBD1	13	TRBJ1-1	TRBV5-8	CASSSGQRRGAFF
.	13	TRBJ1-3	TRBV30	CAWSQAAGNTIYF
.	16	TRBJ1-2	TRBV7-9	CASSGRGSGDGTGYTF
.	13	TRBJ1-2	TRBV7-2	CASSPLGGGSYTF